Only a few counts were recorded for the clone carrying this TCR beta chain. This entry belongs to a study of identical twins. The CDR3 extends over 16 amino acids. The germline V gene has CDR1 SGHKS and CDR2 YYEKEE (reference sequence). J was trimmed by 5 bases and V by 1 base; bases with no gene match: 7. Via MiXCR, TCRdb re-called the 5' RACE reads, giving one row per CDR3 protein. The sample comprises about 150,000 distinct CDR3 sequences, around 3.6% of which are singletons, and roughly 8% rests with the top ten. The source of this sequence is a man aged 18 to 29 in good health. The chain joins TRBV5-5 to TRBJ2-2; 8 nucleotides match TRBD2. Sequenced input: memory T cells sorted from blood. Written as DNA, the CDR3 is TGTGCCAGCAGCTTGAGCGGGGGCGCCGGGACCGGGGAGCTGTTTTTT. Translated, it gives CASSLSGGAGTGELFF.